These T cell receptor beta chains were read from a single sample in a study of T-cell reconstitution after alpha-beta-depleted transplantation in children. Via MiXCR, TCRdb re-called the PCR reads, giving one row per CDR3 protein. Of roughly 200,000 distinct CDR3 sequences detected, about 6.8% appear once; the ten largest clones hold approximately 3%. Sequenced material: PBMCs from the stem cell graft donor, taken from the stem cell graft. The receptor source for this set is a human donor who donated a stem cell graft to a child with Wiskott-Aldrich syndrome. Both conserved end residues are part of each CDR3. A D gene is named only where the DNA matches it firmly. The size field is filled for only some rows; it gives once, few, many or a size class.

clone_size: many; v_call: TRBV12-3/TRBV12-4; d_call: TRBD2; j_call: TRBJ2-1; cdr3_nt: TGTGCCAGCAGTTTTCATCGGGGGGTAGCCTACAATGAGCAGTTCTTC; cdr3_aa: CASSFHRGVAYNEQFF
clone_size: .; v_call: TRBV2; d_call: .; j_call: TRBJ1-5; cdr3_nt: TGTGCCAGCAGTGGGGAGGAGTATCAGCCCCAGCATTTT; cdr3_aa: CASSGEEYQPQHF
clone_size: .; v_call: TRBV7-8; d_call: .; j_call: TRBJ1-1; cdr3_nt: TGTGCCAGCAGCTTACGGAGAACTGAAGCTTTCTTT; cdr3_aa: CASSLRRTEAFF
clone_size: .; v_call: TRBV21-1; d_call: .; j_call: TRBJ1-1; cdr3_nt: TGTGCCAGCAGCTCCCGCACGGGACGGCCCGACGCTGAAGCTTTCTTT; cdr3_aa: CASSSRTGRPDAEAFF
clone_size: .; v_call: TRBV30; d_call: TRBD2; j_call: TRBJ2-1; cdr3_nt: TGTGCCTGGAGTGCCGGGACTAGCGGGAGACCCCCCGGCTCGCGTGAGCAGTTCTTC; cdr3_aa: CAWSAGTSGRPPGSREQFF
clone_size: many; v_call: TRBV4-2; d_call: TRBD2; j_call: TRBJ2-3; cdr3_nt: TGTGCCAGCAGCCACCCACGACGAGGAGTAGCGGGATTCACAGATACGCAGTATTTT; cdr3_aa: CASSHPRRGVAGFTDTQYF
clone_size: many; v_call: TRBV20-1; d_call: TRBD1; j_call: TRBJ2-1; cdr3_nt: TGCAGTGCTTCCAAAACAGGGGGCGCCTACAATGAGCAGTTCTTC; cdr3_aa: CSASKTGGAYNEQFF
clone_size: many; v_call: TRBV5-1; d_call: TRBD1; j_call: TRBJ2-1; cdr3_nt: TGCGCCAGCAGCCTCCAACAGGGGGACTACAATGAGCAGTTCTTC; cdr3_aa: CASSLQQGDYNEQFF
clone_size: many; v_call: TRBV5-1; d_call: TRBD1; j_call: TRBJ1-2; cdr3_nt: TGCGCCAGCAGCTTGCGGACAGGGAGTGGCTACACCTTC; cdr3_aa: CASSLRTGSGYTF
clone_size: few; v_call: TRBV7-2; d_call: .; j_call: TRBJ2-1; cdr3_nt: TGTGCCAGCAGCTTAGTTGGGGGGGCCCCCTACAATGAGCAGTTCTTC; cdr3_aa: CASSLVGGAPYNEQFF
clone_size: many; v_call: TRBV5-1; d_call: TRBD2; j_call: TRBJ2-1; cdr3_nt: TGCGCCAGCAGCCCACAAGACGGACTAGCGGGACGGGAGCAGTTCTTC; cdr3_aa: CASSPQDGLAGREQFF
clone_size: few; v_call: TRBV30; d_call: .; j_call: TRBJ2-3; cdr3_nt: TGTGCCTGGAGTCCAAGCGCCCCGGCAGATACGCAGTATTTT; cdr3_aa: CAWSPSAPADTQYF
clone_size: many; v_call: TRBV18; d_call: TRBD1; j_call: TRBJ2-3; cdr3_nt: TGTGCCAGCTCACCCTCCGGGACAGGAAGCACAGATACGCAGTATTTT; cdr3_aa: CASSPSGTGSTDTQYF
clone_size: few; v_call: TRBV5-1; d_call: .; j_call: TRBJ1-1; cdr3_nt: TGCGCCAGCAGCGCACCCTCAGCCTTGGGGACTGGAGCTTTCTTT; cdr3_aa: CASSAPSALGTGAFF
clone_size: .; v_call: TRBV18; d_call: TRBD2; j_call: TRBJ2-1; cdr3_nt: TGTGCCAGCTCACTTGTAGCGGGAGAGGCCCATGAGCAGTTCTTC; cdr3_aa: CASSLVAGEAHEQFF
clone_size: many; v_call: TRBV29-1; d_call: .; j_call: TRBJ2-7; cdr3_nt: TGCAGCGTTGATTCCCCGGGCGGGGACGAGCAGTACTTC; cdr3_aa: CSVDSPGGDEQYF
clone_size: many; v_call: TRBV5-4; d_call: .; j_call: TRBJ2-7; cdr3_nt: TGTGCCAGCAGCGGGACTTGGGACGAGCAGTACTTC; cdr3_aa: CASSGTWDEQYF
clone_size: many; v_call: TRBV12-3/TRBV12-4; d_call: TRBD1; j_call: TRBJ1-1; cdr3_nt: TGTGCCAGCAGAGGACAGGCCGGGAACACTGAAGCTTTCTTT; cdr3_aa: CASRGQAGNTEAFF
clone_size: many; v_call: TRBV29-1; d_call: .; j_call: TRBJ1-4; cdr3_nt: TGCAGCGTTGTGGGTATTGGTGAAAAACTGTTTTTT; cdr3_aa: CSVVGIGEKLFF
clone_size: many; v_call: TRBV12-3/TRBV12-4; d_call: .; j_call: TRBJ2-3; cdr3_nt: TGTGCCAGCAGTTTACGGTACACAGATACGCAGTATTTT; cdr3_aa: CASSLRYTDTQYF
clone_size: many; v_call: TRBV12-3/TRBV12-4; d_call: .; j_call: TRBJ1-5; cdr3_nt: TGTGCCAGCACCCCGGGGGGCGGTCAGCCCCAGCATTTT; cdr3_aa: CASTPGGGQPQHF
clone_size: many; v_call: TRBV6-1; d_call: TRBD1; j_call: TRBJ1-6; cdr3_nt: TGTGCCAGCAGGGAAAACAGGGGTAATTCACCCCTCCACTTT; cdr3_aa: CASRENRGNSPLHF
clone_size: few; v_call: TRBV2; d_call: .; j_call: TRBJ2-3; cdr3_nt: TGTGCCAGCAGTGAATCACAGACAGATACGCAGTATTTT; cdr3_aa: CASSESQTDTQYF
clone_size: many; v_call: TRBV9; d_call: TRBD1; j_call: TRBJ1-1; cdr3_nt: TGTGCCAGCAGCGTAGTTACAGGGGTAAGGAGCGCTGAAGCTTTCTTT; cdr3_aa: CASSVVTGVRSAEAFF
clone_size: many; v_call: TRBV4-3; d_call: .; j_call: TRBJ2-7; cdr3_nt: TGCGCCAGCAGCCAAGAAGTTAGGTACGAGCAGTACTTC; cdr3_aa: CASSQEVRYEQYF
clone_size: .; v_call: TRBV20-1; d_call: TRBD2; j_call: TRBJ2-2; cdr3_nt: TGCAGTGCTAGAGATCGAATTAGCGGGGAAACCGGGGAGCTGTTTTTT; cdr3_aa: CSARDRISGETGELFF
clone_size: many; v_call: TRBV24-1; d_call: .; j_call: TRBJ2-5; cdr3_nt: TGTGCCACCAGTGATTTGGAAGAGACCCAGTACTTC; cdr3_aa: CATSDLEETQYF
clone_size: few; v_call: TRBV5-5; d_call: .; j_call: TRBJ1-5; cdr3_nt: TGTGCCAGCAGCTTGTGGGGGGGGGGTAATCAGCCCCAGCATTTT; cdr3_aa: CASSLWGGGNQPQHF
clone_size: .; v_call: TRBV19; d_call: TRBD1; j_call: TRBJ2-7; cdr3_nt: TGTGCCAGTAGAAGGGGACAGGCAAGCGAGCAGTACTTC; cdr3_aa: CASRRGQASEQYF
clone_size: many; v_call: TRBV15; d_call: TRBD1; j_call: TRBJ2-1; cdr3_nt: TGTGCCACCAGCAGAGGACAGGGAAGTACTGTATCCTACAATGAGCAGTTCTTC; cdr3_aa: CATSRGQGSTVSYNEQFF
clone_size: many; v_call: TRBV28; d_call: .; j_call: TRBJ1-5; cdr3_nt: TGTGCCAGCACTCCCAGGGTAAGCAATCAGCCCCAGCATTTT; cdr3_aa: CASTPRVSNQPQHF
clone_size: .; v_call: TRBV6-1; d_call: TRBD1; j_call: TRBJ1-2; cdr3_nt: TGTGCCACCCGGACAGGGGGCGCGTATGGCTACACCTTC; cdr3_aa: CATRTGGAYGYTF